Following are 32 T cell receptor beta chains from one sample sequenced in a study of blood T cell repertoires in COVID-19. TCRdb keeps only in-frame clones here, not all; method: immunoSEQ multiplex PCR. The sample shows about 87,000 clones, about 82% of them seen only once. Sequenced material: peripheral blood. These receptors were collected from a human donor in a cohort sampled during active COVID-19.

CDR3 residues: CASSTRNTEAFF. CDR3 nucleotide sequence: TGTGCCAGCAGTACGAGGAACACTGAAGCTTTCTTT. The V gene is TRBV5-4, the J gene TRBJ1-1; D remains ambiguous. This CDR3 has 12 amino acids. Germline values: CDR1 SGHNT, CDR2 YYREEE (reference sequence). V was shortened by 5 bases and J by 1 base, with 6 bases between the two germline ends.

CDR3 amino acids: CASSSPGLSRTEAFF. CDR3 nucleotides: TGTGCCAGCAGTTCCCCCGGGTTATCTAGAACTGAAGCTTTCTTT. The chain couples TRBV28 to TRBJ1-1; D remains ambiguous. Per the germline V gene, CDR1 is MDHEN and CDR2 is SYDVKM. The V end lost 4 bases, the J end lost 5 bases, and 17 bases lay between the germline ends. This CDR3 is built from 15 residues.

This clone was seen repeatedly, ten times or more. The chain carries TRBV30 and TRBJ2-1; 8 bases match TRBD2. This CDR3 region has 16 residues. In germline, CDR1 is GTSNPN, CDR2 SVGIG (reference sequence). After removal of 0 bases from V and 1 base from J, the junction contained 5 bases not matched to a gene. As DNA, the CDR3 is TGTGCCTGGAGTGTAAAGGTAGCGGGGTCCTACAATGAGCAGTTCTTC. It encodes CAWSVKVAGSYNEQFF.

V and J are TRBV12-5 and TRBJ1-6; 10 bases line up with TRBD1. Germline loops: CDR1 LGHNT, CDR2 FRNRAP. The CDR3 loop spans 14 amino acids. Germline trimming cut 6 bases from V and 8 bases from J; bases unmatched to any gene: 4. This CDR3 reads CASGHGTGDSPLHF. The DNA for the CDR3 is TGTGCTAGTGGACACGGGACAGGGGATTCACCCCTCCACTTT.

Worth noting for this clone: Other DNA sequences in this specimen translate into the identical CDR3. The chain combines TRBV9 with TRBJ2-5; perhaps TRBD1 as D (6 bases). The CDR3 runs 11 residues. V dropped 5 bases and J dropped 5 bases, with 7 bases sitting between them. The germline V gene has CDR1 SGDLS and CDR2 YYNGEE. Here the CDR3 DNA reads TGTGCCAGCAGTAGGGGGGAGACCCAGTACTTC. Protein product: CASSRGETQYF.

This chain connects TRBV12-3 or TRBV12-4 to TRBJ2-3; no clear D. The CDR3 sequence is 11 residues long. V lost 5 bases and J lost 3, with 3 bases in between. The CDR3 DNA is TGTGCCAGCAGTCGGACAGATACGCAGTATTTT. Amino acid sequence: CASSRTDTQYF.

The chain employs TRBV11-3 and TRBJ2-6, with D uncertain. This CDR3 spans 14 amino acids. The V gene lost 6 bases and the J gene lost 4 bases, with 10 bases spanning the gap. Germline values: CDR1 SGHNT, CDR2 YENEEA. CDR3 nucleotides: TGTGCCAGCAGTCCTACAGCCGGGGCCAACGTCCTGACTTTC. Residues: CASSPTAGANVLTF.

Comments on this clone: The junction differs from germline at one of its ends, possibly a read error. The chain carries TRBV5-1 and TRBJ2-2; a possible D gene is TRBD2 (6 bases). This CDR3 is built from 13 residues. The germline V gene has CDR1 SGHRS and CDR2 YFSETQ. The DNA for the CDR3 is TGCGCCAGCAGCTTGGATCTGCCGGGGGTGCTGTTTTTT. The encoded protein is CASSLDLPGVLFF. The entire variable domain, with the rest obtained from reference TRBV5-1 and TRBJ2-2, is as follows: KAGVTQTPRYLIKTRGQQVTLSCSPISGHRSVSWYQQTPGQGLQFLFEYFSETQRNKGNFPGRFSGRQFSNSRSEMNVSTLELGDSALYLCASSLDLPGVLFFGEGSRLTVL.

The chain recombines TRBV9 with TRBJ2-7, with TRBD2 matching 7 bases. The V segment lost 4 bases and the J segment 5 bases; nucleotides outside the gene matches: 6. This CDR3 is built from 13 residues. Germline CDR1 SGDLS, CDR2 YYNGEE. The CDR3 DNA reads as TGTGCCAGCAGCCGAACTAGCGCCCACGAGCAGTACTTC. As protein: CASSRTSAHEQYF.

The chain combines TRBV19 with TRBJ2-3, with a tentative D call TRBD2 (6 bases). Germline-derived CDR1 and CDR2 are LNHDA and SQIVND (reference sequence). CDR3 size: 15 residues. V was clipped by 2 bases and J by 5 bases, with 14 bases between them. This CDR3 is CASSIIGGTGDTQYF. CDR3 bases: TGTGCCAGTAGTATAATTGGCGGGACGGGAGATACGCAGTATTTT.

The V and J genes are TRBV19 and TRBJ2-3, with TRBD2 matching over 8 bases. Germline V gene lookup returns CDR1 LNHDA and CDR2 SQIVND (reference sequence). The trim removed 4 bases at V and 2 bases at J, leaving 8 bases unmatched. The CDR3 has 16 amino acids. The CDR3 DNA follows: TGTGCCAGTAGTACTTCGTCGGGGGGGTTCACAGATACGCAGTATTTT. It is translated as CASSTSSGGFTDTQYF.

The rearrangement links TRBV29-1 to TRBJ2-2; D might be TRBD1 (6 bases). The CDR3 runs 13 residues. Between the trimmed V and J ends, which lost 5 bases and 7 bases, there was a span of 14 bases. CDR1 is SQVTM and CDR2 is ANQGSEA in the germline V gene. The CDR3 DNA sequence: TGCAGCGTTACCCGGGACATCCGCGGGGAGCTGTTTTTT. It encodes CSVTRDIRGELFF.

The chain employs TRBV7-3 and TRBJ2-5; D gene uncertain. CDR1 and CDR2 from the germline V gene are SGHTA and FQGTGA. CDR3 length equals 13 residues. Trimming took off 3 bases at V and 5 bases at J, with 10 bases between the two ends. The chain's CDR3 is CASSFGGEETQYF. CDR3 coding DNA: TGTGCCAGCAGCTTCGGTGGTGAGGAGACCCAGTACTTC.

This chain uses TRBV10-1 with TRBJ2-7, with D possibly matching TRBD1 (6 bases). Germline loops: CDR1 WNHNN, CDR2 SYGVQD (reference sequence). Trimming pared 7 bases from V and 2 bases from J, leaving 18 bases between. This CDR3 spans 15 amino acids. In DNA form, the CDR3 reads TGCGCCAGCAACTTAGGACAGCCCCCTGCCTACGAGCAGTACTTC. It codes for CASNLGQPPAYEQYF.

The chain is built from TRBV6-2 or TRBV6-3 and TRBJ1-2; unclear D gene. The V and J ends lost 2 bases and 4 bases respectively, with 14 bases between them. The CDR3 is 15 residues long. Germline CDR1 reads MNHEY; CDR2 reads SVGEGT. CDR3 sequence: CASSYPPGSGYGYTF. CDR3 bases: TGTGCCAGCAGTTACCCTCCGGGGTCTGGCTATGGCTACACCTTC.

The J gene is TRBJ1-1, the V gene TRBV5-6, with 8 bases matching TRBD1. Losses at the gene ends were 4 bases for V and 5 bases for J; bases not matched to a gene: 7. The length of the CDR3 is 14 residues. CDR1 is SGHDT and CDR2 is YYEEEE in the germline V gene. The CDR3 nucleotides read TGTGCCAGCAGCCAATTGGACAGGGAGACTGAAGCTTTCTTT. Its protein is CASSQLDRETEAFF.

The J gene is TRBJ2-1, the V gene TRBV6-6, with a possible D match to TRBD1 (7 bases). The V and J ends lost 6 bases and 4 bases respectively, with 13 bases between them. Germline CDR1 reads MNHNY; CDR2 reads SVGAGI (reference sequence). The CDR3 is 14 residues long. The CDR3 DNA reads TGTGCCAGCAGGGAGGGACAGACGTACAATGAGCAGTTCTTC. Translated: CASREGQTYNEQFF.

The genes are TRBV21-1 and TRBJ1-6; TRBD1 was called by the table and not checked on the DNA. TRBV21-1 represents a pseudogene. The CDR3 has 15 residues. The CDR3: CASAHRGSYNSPLHF. The DNA of the CDR3 is TGTGCCAGCGCCCACAGGGGATCCTATAATTCACCCCTCCACTTT.

V is TRBV7-2 and J is TRBJ2-7; the match to TRBD2 covers 13 bases. Germline lookup yields CDR1 SGHTA and CDR2 FQGNSA. This CDR3 contains 14 residues. V shed 4 bases and J 4 bases; nucleotides not matched to a gene: 1. CDR3 sequence reads: CASSWGLAGYEQYF. The DNA of the CDR3 is TGTGCCAGCAGCTGGGGACTAGCGGGGTACGAGCAGTACTTC.

As DNA, the CDR3 is TGCAGCGTTGAAGGACAGGGGGCAGGCAATGAGCAGTTCTTC. It encodes CSVEGQGAGNEQFF. The chain couples TRBV29-1 to TRBJ2-1; TRBD1 matches 10 bases. The CDR3 runs 14 residues. From germline, CDR1 is SQVTM and CDR2 ANQGSEA. The V and J ends lost 1 base and 6 bases, in that order; junction bases with no gene match: 3.

This rearrangement joins TRBV9 to TRBJ2-3, with a tentative D call TRBD2 (6 bases). Trimming took 4 bases from V and 5 from J, leaving 14 bases between them. Germline CDR1 reads SGDLS; CDR2 reads YYNGEE. The CDR3 extends over 14 amino acids. CDR3 nucleotide sequence: TGTGCCAGCAGCCTACGGCGGGGCGGAGATACGCAGTATTTT. Its protein is CASSLRRGGDTQYF.

V and J are TRBV27 and TRBJ1-2, with a weak D call TRBD1 (6 bases). Per germline, CDR1 MNHEY and CDR2 SMNVEV (reference sequence). V lost 6 bases and J 6 bases, leaving 17 bases between the germline ends. The CDR3 extends over 14 amino acids. In nucleotides, the CDR3 is TGTGCCAGCAGCCGAGTATGGGGGGGCAATGGCTACACCTTC. Translated: CASSRVWGGNGYTF.

The chain uses TRBV29-1 and TRBJ2-1, with 10 bases aligning to TRBD2. The CDR3 runs to 14 residues. After removal of 1 base from V and 8 bases from J, the junction contained 5 bases not matched to a gene. CDR1 is SQVTM and CDR2 is ANQGSEA in the germline V gene. The CDR3 DNA follows: TGCAGCGTTGAAGGACTAGCGGGTGGGGATGAGCAGTTCTTC. This gives the protein CSVEGLAGGDEQFF.

V gene TRBV5-6 combines with J gene TRBJ2-4, with no clear D. The CDR3 sequence is 13 residues long. Germline loops: CDR1 SGHDT, CDR2 YYEEEE. The ends were cut back, 4 bases at V and 0 bases at J, with 5 bases in the middle. The CDR3 DNA reads as TGTGCCAGCAGCGCGCAAGCCAAAAACATTCAGTACTTC. It is translated as CASSAQAKNIQYF.

The chain is built from TRBV27 and TRBJ2-7, with 9 bases matching TRBD1. Losses at the gene ends were 4 bases for V and 6 bases for J; bases not matched to a gene: 10. Germline values: CDR1 MNHEY, CDR2 SMNVEV (reference sequence). This CDR3 has 15 residues. The CDR3 reads CASSYSGTGLSEQYF. In DNA, the CDR3 is TGTGCCAGCAGTTACTCCGGGACAGGGTTAAGCGAGCAGTACTTC.

This clone was picked up a small number of times. V is TRBV9 and J is TRBJ1-3; D gene ambiguous. Trimming removed 0 bases at V and 0 bases at J, with 10 bases between. Germline V lookup: CDR1 SGDLS, CDR2 YYNGEE. This CDR3 is built from 16 residues. The CDR3 reads CASSVGGRSSGNTIYF. CDR3 nucleotide sequence: TGTGCCAGCAGCGTAGGTGGCCGGAGCTCTGGAAACACCATATATTTT.

This clone showed up just once. The chain has TRBV12-3 or TRBV12-4 and TRBJ2-3; the D is unclear. V lost 5 bases to trimming and J lost 4 bases, with 10 bases between them. This CDR3 has 13 amino acids. Here the CDR3 reads CASSHLSADTQYF. As DNA, the CDR3 is TGTGCCAGCAGTCACCTGTCGGCAGATACGCAGTATTTT.

The rearrangement links TRBV18 to TRBJ1-6, with TRBD1 matching 7 bases. CDR1 and CDR2 from the germline V gene are KGHSH and LQKENI. The CDR3 is 18 residues long. Trimming cost V 1 base and J 7 bases; bases outside gene matches: 13. The CDR3 region has the DNA TGTGCCAGCTCACCACGGGTCCGAACAGGGGCATCCAATTCACCCCTCCACTTT. This sequence encodes CASSPRVRTGASNSPLHF.

The chain couples TRBV7-2 to TRBJ1-2, with 9 bases that match TRBD1. CDR3 length: 15 amino acids. V was pared by 6 bases and J by 4 bases, with 9 bases of the junction left unmatched. The germline CDR1 and CDR2 sequences are SGHTA and FQGNSA. CDR3 in amino acids: CASRPTGGESYGYTF. CDR3 nucleotide sequence: TGTGCCAGCAGACCCACAGGGGGCGAGAGCTATGGCTACACCTTC.

The CDR3 sequence: CATSRDRGNTEAFF. The CDR3 DNA reads as TGTGCCACCAGCAGAGATAGGGGGAACACTGAAGCTTTCTTT. The chain carries TRBV15 and TRBJ1-1, with D perhaps TRBD1 (5 bases). Trimming removed 0 bases from V and 1 base from J, with 6 bases in between. Germline loops: CDR1 LNHNV, CDR2 YYDKDF (reference sequence). The CDR3 contains 14 residues.

The chain uses TRBV4-2 and TRBJ2-7; maybe TRBD1 (6 bases). The CDR3 has 14 residues. The germline V gene encodes CDR1 LGHNA and CDR2 YNFKEQ. The ends were cut back, 4 bases at V and 0 bases at J, with 10 bases in the middle. The CDR3 here is CASSLNRDSYEQYF. Here the CDR3 DNA reads TGTGCCAGCAGCCTTAACAGGGACTCCTACGAGCAGTACTTC.

CDR3 sequence reads: CASPSWLDEETQYF. The CDR3 coding sequence is TGCGCCAGCCCCTCGTGGCTTGATGAAGAGACCCAGTACTTC. This chain links TRBV4-3 with TRBJ2-5, with D unclear. CDR1 LGHNA and CDR2 YSLEER come from the germline V gene. Trimming took 8 bases from V and 3 from J, leaving 16 bases between them. The CDR3 covers 14 residues.